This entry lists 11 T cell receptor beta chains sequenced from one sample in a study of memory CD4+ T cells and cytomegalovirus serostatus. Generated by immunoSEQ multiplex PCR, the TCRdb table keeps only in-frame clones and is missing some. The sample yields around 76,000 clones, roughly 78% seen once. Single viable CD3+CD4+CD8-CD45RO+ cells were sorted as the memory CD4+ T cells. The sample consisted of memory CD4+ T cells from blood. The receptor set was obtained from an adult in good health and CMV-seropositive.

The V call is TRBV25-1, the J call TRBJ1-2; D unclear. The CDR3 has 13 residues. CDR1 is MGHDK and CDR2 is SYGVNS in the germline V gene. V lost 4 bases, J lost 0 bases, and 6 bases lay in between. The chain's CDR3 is CASSAGPNYGYTF. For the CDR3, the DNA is TGTGCCAGCAGTGCAGGTCCTAACTATGGCTACACCTTC.

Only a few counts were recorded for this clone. CDR3 sequence: CASSPGTVGSPLHF. DNA for the CDR3: TGTGCCAGCAGCCCCGGGACAGTAGGTTCACCCCTCCACTTT. The V call is TRBV7-6, the J call TRBJ1-6; TRBD1 matches 7 bases. CDR3 length equals 14 residues. The germline V gene encodes CDR1 SGHVS and CDR2 FNYEAQ. V shed 5 bases, J shed 9 bases, and the junction held 7 bases outside the gene matches.

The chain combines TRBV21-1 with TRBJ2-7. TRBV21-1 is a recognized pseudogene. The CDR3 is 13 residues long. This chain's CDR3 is CASSTGTAYEQYV. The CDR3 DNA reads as TGTGCCAGCAGTACCGGGACCGCCTACGAGCAGTACGTC.

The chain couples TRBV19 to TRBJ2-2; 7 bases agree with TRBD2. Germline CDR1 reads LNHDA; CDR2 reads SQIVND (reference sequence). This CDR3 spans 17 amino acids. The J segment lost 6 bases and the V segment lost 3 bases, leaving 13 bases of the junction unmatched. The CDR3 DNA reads TGTGCCAGTAGTATTCAGAGCGGGGCCGGGGTGTCCGGGGAGCTGTTTTTT. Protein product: CASSIQSGAGVSGELFF.

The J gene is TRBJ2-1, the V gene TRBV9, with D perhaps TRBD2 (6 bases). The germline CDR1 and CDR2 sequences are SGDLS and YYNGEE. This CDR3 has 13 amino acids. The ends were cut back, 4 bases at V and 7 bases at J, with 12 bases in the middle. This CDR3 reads CASSPRAGNEQFF. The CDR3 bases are TGTGCCAGCAGCCCCCGGGCGGGGAATGAGCAGTTCTTC.

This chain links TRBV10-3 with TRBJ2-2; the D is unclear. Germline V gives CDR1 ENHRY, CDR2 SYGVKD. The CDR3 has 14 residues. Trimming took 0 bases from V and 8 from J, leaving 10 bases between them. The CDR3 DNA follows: TGTGCCATCAGTGAGTCGTCAAGGGTAGGGGAGCTGTTTTTT. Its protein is CAISESSRVGELFF.

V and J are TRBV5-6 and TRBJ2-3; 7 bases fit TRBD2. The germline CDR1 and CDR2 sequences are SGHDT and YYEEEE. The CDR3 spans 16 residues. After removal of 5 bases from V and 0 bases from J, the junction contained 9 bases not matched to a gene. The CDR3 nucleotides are TGTGCCAGCAGTTCTACTCTTAGCGGGAGCACAGATACGCAGTATTTT. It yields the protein CASSSTLSGSTDTQYF.

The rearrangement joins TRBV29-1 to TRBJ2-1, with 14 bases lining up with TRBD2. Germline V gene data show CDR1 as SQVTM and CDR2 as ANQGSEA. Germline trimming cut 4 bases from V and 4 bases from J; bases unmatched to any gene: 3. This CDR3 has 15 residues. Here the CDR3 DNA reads TGCAGCGTTGCGGGGACTAGCGGGGGATACAATGAGCAGTTCTTC. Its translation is CSVAGTSGGYNEQFF.

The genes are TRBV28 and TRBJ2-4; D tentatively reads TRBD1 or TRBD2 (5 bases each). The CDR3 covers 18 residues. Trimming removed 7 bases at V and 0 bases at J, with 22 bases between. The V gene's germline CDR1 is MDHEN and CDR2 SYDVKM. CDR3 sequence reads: CASTHARGRKLAKNIQYF. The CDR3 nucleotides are TGTGCCAGCACCCACGCCCGGGGCCGTAAGCTAGCCAAAAACATTCAGTACTTC.

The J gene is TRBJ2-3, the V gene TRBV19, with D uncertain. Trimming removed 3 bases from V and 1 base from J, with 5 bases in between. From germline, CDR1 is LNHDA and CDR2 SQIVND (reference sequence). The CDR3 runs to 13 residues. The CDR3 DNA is TGTGCCAGTAGTATGTCGGGCACAGATACGCAGTATTTT. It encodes CASSMSGTDTQYF.

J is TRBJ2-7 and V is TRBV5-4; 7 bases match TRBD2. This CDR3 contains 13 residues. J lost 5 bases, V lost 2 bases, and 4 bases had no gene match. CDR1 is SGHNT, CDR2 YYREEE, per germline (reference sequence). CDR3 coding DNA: TGTGCCAGCAGCTTACAGCGGGGAAACGAGCAGTACGTC. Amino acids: CASSLQRGNEQYV.